This is a list of T cell receptor beta chains from one sample in a study of blood T cell repertoires in COVID-19. Measured with immunoSEQ multiplex PCR; TCRdb has only the in-frame clones, and not every one. The repertoire holds some 230,000 clones, with about 80% as singletons. The specimen was PBMCs or T cells enriched from blood (not recorded which). Receptors originate from a man in his forties or fifties who had recovered from COVID-19. CDR3s include the opening cysteine and the closing phenylalanine or tryptophan. The order of the fields is D gene, CDR3 length, V gene, clone size, J gene, CDR3 protein, CDR3 DNA. The D gene is left open where the match is weak. The size field is filled for only some rows; it gives once, few, many or a size class.

NA,15,TRBV7-3,few,TRBJ2-3,CASSLLASPTDTQYF,TGTGCCAGCAGCTTACTGGCCTCCCCCACAGATACGCAGTATTTT
NA,15,TRBV2,once,TRBJ2-3,CASREGVAPTDTQYF,TGTGCCAGCAGAGAGGGGGTTGCCCCGACAGATACGCAGTATTTT
NA,13,TRBV10-3,NA,TRBJ2-7,CAISEGLPYEQYF,TGTGCCATCAGTGAGGGACTACCCTACGAGCAGTACTTC
NA,17,TRBV21-1,NA,TRBJ1-6,CASSTRCWRNYNSPLHF,TGTGCCAGCAGCACCCGTTGTTGGAGAAACTATAATTCACCCCTCCACTTT
NA,14,TRBV7-2,NA,TRBJ2-1,CASSLVRDLYEQFF,TGTGCCAGCAGCTTAGTCAGGGACTTATATGAGCAGTTCTTC
TRBD2,15,TRBV6-4,NA,TRBJ2-1,CASRTSGSLSDEQFF,TGTGCCAGCCGGACTAGCGGGAGTTTAAGCGATGAGCAGTTCTTC
TRBD1,15,TRBV5-1,NA,TRBJ1-2,CASSPDRTVGYGYTF,TGCGCCAGCAGCCCGGACAGGACAGTGGGATATGGCTACACCTTC
NA,15,TRBV28,once,TRBJ1-5,CASKLPGTRHQPQHF,TGTGCCAGCAAACTCCCAGGGACTAGACATCAGCCCCAGCATTTT
NA,12,TRBV7-2,NA,TRBJ1-5,CASGQDRQPQHF,TGTGCCAGCGGCCAGGATCGGCAGCCCCAGCATTTT
NA,16,TRBV18,NA,TRBJ2-3,CASSPQSARGRDTQYF,TGTGCCAGCTCACCACAATCTGCCCGGGGGAGAGATACGCAGTATTTT
NA,14,TRBV29-1,NA,TRBJ2-1,CSVVVQRASAEQFF,TGCAGCGTCGTAGTTCAGCGGGCCTCGGCTGAGCAGTTCTTC
NA,14,TRBV28,NA,TRBJ1-5,CASRVEYSNQPQHF,TGTGCCAGCAGAGTAGAGTATAGCAATCAGCCCCAGCATTTT
NA,14,TRBV28,NA,TRBJ2-1,CASSSGTGAYEQFF,TGTGCCAGCAGTAGTGGGACGGGAGCATATGAGCAGTTCTTC
TRBD1,18,TRBV28,NA,TRBJ2-1,CASSLSTGLGTVHNEQFF,TGTGCCAGCAGTTTATCAACGGGGCTTGGGACAGTCCACAATGAGCAGTTCTTC
NA,14,TRBV7-9,NA,TRBJ1-5,CASSPRNSNQPQHF,TGTGCCAGCAGCCCCCGGAACAGTAATCAGCCCCAGCATTTT
TRBD2,14,TRBV28,NA,TRBJ2-3,CASIPSGIADTQYF,TGTGCCAGCATCCCTAGCGGGATTGCAGATACGCAGTATTTT
NA,12,TRBV28,NA,TRBJ2-7,CAISTATYEQYF,TGTGCCATCTCGACTGCAACCTACGAGCAGTACTTC
NA,14,TRBV3-1/TRBV3-2,NA,TRBJ1-1,CASSHSGSSTEAFF,TGTGCCAGCAGCCATTCGGGGTCTTCAACTGAAGCTTTCTTT
NA,17,TRBV24-1,NA,TRBJ1-5,CATPREGSINSNQPQHF,TGTGCCACCCCCCGGGAAGGGAGTATCAATAGCAATCAGCCCCAGCATTTT
NA,13,TRBV19,few,TRBJ1-2,CASSIGGTYGYTF,TGTGCCAGTAGTATAGGCGGAACGTATGGCTACACCTTC
NA,15,TRBV9,NA,TRBJ2-1,CASSMTTSSYNEQFF,TGTGCCAGCAGCATGACTACTAGCTCCTACAATGAGCAGTTCTTC
NA,15,TRBV18,NA,TRBJ1-2,CASSPRGESYYGYTF,TGTGCCAGCTCACCACGGGGGGAGTCCTACTATGGCTACACCTTC
TRBD2,14,TRBV7-3,NA,TRBJ2-3,CASSLAGATDTQYF,TGTGCCAGCAGCTTAGCGGGAGCGACAGATACGCAGTATTTT
TRBD1,16,TRBV28,few,TRBJ2-3,CASSPRTGWKVDTQYF,TGTGCCAGCAGTCCCCGGACAGGGTGGAAGGTAGATACGCAGTATTTT
TRBD2,17,TRBV5-1,NA,TRBJ2-5,CASSLGLAGGHGETQYF,TGCGCCAGCAGCTTGGGGCTAGCGGGGGGGCATGGAGAGACCCAGTACTTC
NA,15,TRBV6-5,NA,TRBJ2-7,CASSYSGEIHYEQYF,TGTGCCAGCAGTTACTCGGGAGAGATCCACTACGAGCAGTACTTC
TRBD1,11,TRBV20-1,once,TRBJ1-1,CSATDRAEAFF,TGCAGTGCTACCGACAGGGCTGAAGCTTTCTTT
NA,14,TRBV3-1/TRBV3-2,many,TRBJ1-5,CASSQGASNQPQHF,TGTGCCAGCAGCCAGGGGGCAAGTAATCAGCCCCAGCATTTT
TRBD2,16,TRBV18,NA,TRBJ2-1,CASSTTVPSGGGEQFF,TGTGCCAGCTCAACCACGGTTCCTAGCGGGGGGGGTGAGCAGTTCTTC
NA,12,TRBV28,NA,TRBJ1-2,CASSRGNYGYTF,TGTGCCAGCAGTAGGGGGAACTATGGCTACACCTTC
TRBD1,13,TRBV29-1,NA,TRBJ2-7,CSVEAPTGIEQYF,TGCAGCGTTGAGGCCCCGACAGGGATCGAGCAGTACTTC
TRBD1,14,TRBV20-1,NA,TRBJ2-2,CSASLDRYTGELFF,TGCAGTGCTAGTTTGGACAGGTACACCGGGGAGCTGTTTTTT
NA,11,TRBV20-1,NA,TRBJ1-4,CSARLGDTEPF,TGCAGTGCTAGACTGGGAGACACCGAGCCTTTT
NA,11,TRBV5-8,NA,TRBJ2-2,CASIYTGELFF,TGTGCCAGCATCTACACCGGGGAGCTGTTTTTT
NA,14,TRBV4-1,NA,TRBJ1-2,CASSQDNRAYGYTF,TGCGCCAGCAGCCAAGATAACAGGGCGTATGGCTACACCTTC
NA,14,TRBV6-5,once,TRBJ2-7,CASTREGGTSEQYF,TGTGCCAGCACGAGGGAAGGAGGGACCTCCGAGCAGTACTTC
NA,11,TRBV27,once,TRBJ2-3,CASSQGDTQYF,TGTGCCAGCAGTCAGGGGGATACGCAGTATTTT
NA,16,TRBV7-2,NA,TRBJ2-1,CASSSRPSGSYNEQFF,TGTGCCAGCAGCTCCCGACCTTCGGGCTCCTACAATGAGCAGTTCTTC
NA,14,TRBV10-2,NA,TRBJ1-5,CASGAQNKNQPQHF,TGCGCCAGCGGGGCCCAAAACAAAAATCAGCCCCAGCATTTT
NA,13,TRBV18,NA,TRBJ2-5,CASSPLAQETQYF,TGTGCCAGCTCACCCCTAGCGCAAGAGACCCAGTACTTC
NA,15,TRBV11-2,NA,TRBJ1-1,CASSGLRDGHTEAFF,TGTGCCAGCAGCGGACTACGGGACGGGCACACTGAAGCTTTCTTT
TRBD1,16,TRBV2,NA,TRBJ1-2,CASSAGQGVVGYGYTF,TGTGCCAGCAGTGCAGGACAGGGGGTTGTAGGCTATGGCTACACCTTC
TRBD1,16,TRBV6-1,NA,TRBJ1-1,CASSELLAVTGSEAFF,TGTGCCAGCAGTGAACTCCTTGCCGTGACAGGGAGTGAAGCTTTCTTT
NA,13,TRBV15,NA,TRBJ1-5,CATSSAENQPQHF,TGTGCCACCAGCAGTGCGGAGAATCAGCCCCAGCATTTT
NA,10,TRBV4-1,many,TRBJ1-1,CASSQDFPIF,TGCGCCAGCAGCCAAGATTTTCCCATTTTT